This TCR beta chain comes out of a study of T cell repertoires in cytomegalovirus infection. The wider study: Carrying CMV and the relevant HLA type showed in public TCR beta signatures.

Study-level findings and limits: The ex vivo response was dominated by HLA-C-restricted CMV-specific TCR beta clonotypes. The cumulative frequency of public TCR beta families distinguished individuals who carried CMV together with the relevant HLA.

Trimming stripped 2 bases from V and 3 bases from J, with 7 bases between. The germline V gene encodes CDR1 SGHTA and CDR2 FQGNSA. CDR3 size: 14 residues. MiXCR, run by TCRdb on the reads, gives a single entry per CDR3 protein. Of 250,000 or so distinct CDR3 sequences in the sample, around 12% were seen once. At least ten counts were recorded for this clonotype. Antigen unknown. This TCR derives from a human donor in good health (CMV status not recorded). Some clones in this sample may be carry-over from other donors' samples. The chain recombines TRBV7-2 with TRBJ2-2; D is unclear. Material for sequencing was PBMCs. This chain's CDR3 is CASSLTADTGELFF. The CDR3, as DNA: TGTGCCAGCAGCTTAACGGCTGACACCGGGGAGCTGTTTTTT.